Shown below are 14 T cell receptor beta chains from a single sample sequenced in a study of T cells in Graves' hyperthyroidism and ophthalmopathy (dated 2019 in TCRdb). The protocol used for the library was multiplex PCR. Sequencer: Illumina HiSeq 2000. Amplification of TCR beta CDR3 regions was carried out from RNA transcripts. The first round of RT-PCR for the TCR CDR3 was performed with the HTBI primer set and the Qiagen OneStep RT-PCR kit. Through fastp at Q25 and MiXCR, TCRdb rebuilt clones from the public reads, retaining in-frame beta chains. Rows are combined by CDR3 protein, so each entry shows the most common genes and DNA. The sample yields about 34,000 distinct CDR3 sequences; 52% were counted once. Together, the top ten hold about 25% of the sample. The source material was blood. All receptors derive from a woman between 40 and 55 years old with Graves' ophthalmopathy.

J is TRBJ2-1 and V is TRBV7-2; the match to TRBD2 covers 11 bases. The V and J ends lost 5 bases and 5 bases, in that order; junction bases with no gene match: 8. The germline V gene encodes CDR1 SGHTA and CDR2 FQGNSA. The CDR3 extends over 16 amino acids. The CDR3 region is CASSASSGGADNEQFF. The CDR3 DNA reads as TGTGCCAGCAGCGCCAGTAGCGGGGGGGCCGACAATGAGCAGTTCTTC.

The chain joins TRBV10-3 to TRBJ2-7; D is undetermined. Germline CDR1 reads ENHRY; CDR2 reads SYGVKD. Trimming removed 4 bases at V and 3 bases at J, with 16 bases between. This CDR3 is 15 amino acids long. The CDR3 nucleotides are TGTGCCATCAGTGCTGGAGATTGGGAAGGCTACGAGCAGTACTTC. Translating gives CAISAGDWEGYEQYF.

As concerns this clonotype: The CDR3 does not close with the conserved phenylalanine or tryptophan, likely indicating a read error. This chain connects TRBV7-9 to TRBJ2-1; tentatively, D is TRBD2 (6 bases). The CDR3 is 16 amino acids. Germline values: CDR1 SEHNR, CDR2 FQNEAQ (reference sequence). V shed 2 bases and J shed 10 bases, with 21 bases lying between them. The CDR3 reads CASSLPGLTAGKEQFC. CDR3 bases: TGTGCCAGCAGCTTACCGGGACTCACAGCAGGTAAGGAGCAGTTCTGC.

This clonotype was recorded many times. The V gene is TRBV2, the J gene TRBJ2-2; D perhaps matches TRBD2 (7 bases). The CDR3 extends over 16 amino acids. CDR1 is SNHLY and CDR2 is FYNNEI in the germline V gene. The V end lost 1 base, the J end lost 7 bases, and 16 bases lay between the germline ends. The CDR3 nucleotides read TGTGCCAGCAGTGAAGGGGGGGGGGGGCCAAGCGGGGAGCTGTTTTTT. This gives the protein CASSEGGGGPSGELFF.

A word on this clonotype: The germline gene is not matched at one end of the junction; a read error may be the cause. The gene calls are TRBV7-2 and TRBJ2-5; D perhaps matches TRBD2 (7 bases). The DNA end is a closer match to TRBJ2-7, so the J assignment may be wrong. Germline lookup yields CDR1 SGHTA and CDR2 FQGNSA. This CDR3 has 14 residues. In nucleotides, the CDR3 is TGCGCCAGCAGGTCGGGGGGCGACGCCTACGAGCAGTACTTC. Translation: CASRSGGDAYEQYF.

This clonotype was seen only a few times. The gene calls are TRBV18 and TRBJ2-7; tentative D call: TRBD1 (5 bases). Germline assignment: CDR1 KGHSH and CDR2 LQKENI. The CDR3 has 13 residues. V dropped 5 bases and J dropped 3 bases, with 11 bases sitting between them. CDR3 coding DNA: TGTGCCAGCTCAAGATCCAGGGACTACGAGCAGTACTTC. This codes for CASSRSRDYEQYF.

The J gene is TRBJ2-7, the V gene TRBV7-8; the D is unclear. CDR3 length equals 12 residues. The V end was cut by 5 bases, the J end by 3 bases, with 8 bases between. CDR1 and CDR2 (germline): SGHVS, FQNEAQ. The CDR3 loop is CASSPHSYEQYF. CDR3 DNA sequence: TGTGCCAGCAGCCCACATAGCTACGAGCAGTACTTC.

This clonotype counts as medium-sized. The chain has TRBV24-1 and TRBJ2-3, with D perhaps TRBD1 (6 bases). The germline V and J ends were trimmed by 9 bases and 2 bases, with 11 bases remaining between them. The V gene's germline CDR1 is KGHDR and CDR2 SFDVKD. The CDR3 spans 13 residues. The CDR3 loop is CATQDRTTDTQYF. CDR3 sequence (DNA): TGTGCCACCCAAGACAGGACCACAGATACGCAGTATTTT.

Comment on this clonotype: It is likely a read error, because the conserved phenylalanine at the end of the CDR3 is missing. The DNA is omitted, as the CDR3 cannot be located on it reliably, and the CDR3 follows TCRdb's listing. The chain couples TRBV12-3 or TRBV12-4 to TRBJ2-2. The CDR3 region is 10 residues in length, termini included. The CDR3 region is CASSLKEQFL.

This clonotype was recorded at least ten times. This chain connects TRBV3-1 to TRBJ1-6, with a possible D match to TRBD1 (5 bases). CDR1 and CDR2 (germline): LGHDT, YNNKEL (reference sequence). The V end was cut by 8 bases, the J end by 4 bases, with 9 bases between. The CDR3 sequence is 13 residues long. Here the CDR3 reads CASSEGYNSPLHF. The CDR3 region has the DNA TGTGCCAGCTCCGAGGGGTATAATTCACCCCTCCACTTT.

The chain is built from TRBV7-6 and TRBJ2-7; TRBD2 aligns across 12 bases. V shed 1 base, J shed 7 bases, and the junction held 8 bases outside the gene matches. In germline, CDR1 is SGHVS, CDR2 FNYEAQ. This CDR3 is built from 16 residues. CDR3 sequence reads: CASSLGSSGRAREQYF. The CDR3 coding sequence is TGTGCCAGCAGCTTAGGTTCTAGCGGGAGGGCGAGGGAGCAGTACTTC. Drawing the rest from reference TRBV7-6 and TRBJ2-7, the complete variable domain is GAGVSQSPRYKVTKRGQDVALRCDPISGHVSLYWYRQALGQGPEFLTYFNYEAQQDKSGLPNDRFSAERPEGSISTLTIQRTEQRDSAMYRCASSLGSSGRAREQYFGPGTRLTVT.

This clonotype has a count of ten or more. J is TRBJ2-5 and V is TRBV27; 8 bases are shared with TRBD1. The CDR3 totals 15 residues. In germline, CDR1 is MNHEY, CDR2 SMNVEV (reference sequence). Trimming cost V 5 bases and J 6 bases; bases outside gene matches: 11. The CDR3 sequence is CASSPRTGSLKTQYF. The CDR3 bases are TGTGCCAGCAGTCCACGGACAGGGAGCCTCAAGACCCAGTACTTC.

The V gene is TRBV6-6, the J gene TRBJ2-7, with no clear D. The CDR3 runs 12 residues. Germline CDR1 is MNHNY and CDR2 is SVGAGI (reference sequence). V shed 0 bases and J shed 6 bases, with 6 bases lying between them. The CDR3: CASSYSRSEQYF. CDR3 DNA: TGTGCCAGCAGTTACTCTAGGTCCGAGCAGTACTTC.

This clonotype was detected a few times. The gene calls are TRBV20-1 and TRBJ1-1; possible D gene TRBD1, 6 bases. The CDR3 is 15 residues long. The germline V gene has CDR1 DFQATT and CDR2 SNEGSKA (reference sequence). V lost 7 bases and J lost 4, with 22 bases in between. The CDR3 DNA sequence: TGCAGTGTTCCTTTCCAACAGGGACGGATCACTGAAGCTTTCTTT. This codes for CSVPFQQGRITEAFF.